Each of the 25 T cell receptor beta chains below was sequenced from the same sample in a study of shared clonotypes between healthy human individuals. Sequencing used immunoSEQ multiplex PCR; TCRdb keeps in-frame clones, though not all of them. The sample holds about 1.1 million clones, about 84% seen once. The sequenced sample was memory CD4+ T cells from PBMCs. Subset reported: CD45RA-negative fraction. The receptors derive from a man between 18 and 29 years old in good health. Some clones in this sample may be carry-over from other donors' samples.

The chain employs TRBV25-1 and TRBJ1-2; maybe TRBD1 (6 bases). Germline CDR1 and CDR2: MGHDK and SYGVNS. The CDR3 is 11 residues long. With 1 base removed from V and 10 bases from J, the gap between germline ends came to 7 bases. CDR3 sequence reads: CASSESGDYTF. CDR3 bases: TGTGCCAGCAGTGAATCAGGGGACTACACCTTC.

The chain has TRBV7-9 and TRBJ2-2; 8 bases line up with TRBD2. Unmatched junction bases numbered 16, after V lost 5 bases and J lost 5 bases. Germline CDR1 reads SEHNR; CDR2 reads FQNEAQ (reference sequence). This CDR3 spans 18 amino acids. The CDR3 region has the DNA TGTGCCAGCAGCCTTCCATCTTTCGGTGGCGGGGGGACCGGGGAGCTGTTTTTT. It encodes CASSLPSFGGGGTGELFF.

The genes are TRBV28 and TRBJ1-1, with TRBD1 matching 7 bases. Germline trimming cut 6 bases from V and 2 bases from J; bases unmatched to any gene: 3. The CDR3 spans 13 residues. The germline gives CDR1 MDHEN, CDR2 SYDVKM. The CDR3 protein is CASSSGGNTEAFF. The DNA of the CDR3 is TGTGCCAGCAGCTCAGGGGGTAACACTGAAGCTTTCTTT. The variable domain in full, completed from reference TRBV28 and TRBJ1-1, reads DVKVTQSSRYLVKRTGEKVFLECVQDMDHENMFWYRQDPGLGLRLIYFSYDVKMKEKGDIPEGYSVSREKKERFSLILESASTNQTSMYLCASSSGGNTEAFFGQGTRLTVV.

In this sample, this clone turned up once. The chain combines TRBV2 with TRBJ2-5; 10 bases are a match to TRBD2. The CDR3 has 14 residues. With 5 bases clipped from V and 4 bases from J, the junction kept 4 bases outside the gene matches. Germline loops: CDR1 SNHLY, CDR2 FYNNEI. The CDR3 DNA reads as TGTGCCAGCAGTACCAGACTAGCGGGAGAGACCCAGTACTTC. Amino acid sequence: CASSTRLAGETQYF.

The rearrangement joins TRBV7-6 to TRBJ1-4, with D perhaps matching TRBD1 (5 bases). The CDR3 runs to 15 residues. Trimming took 1 base from V and 7 from J, leaving 13 bases between them. Germline V lookup: CDR1 SGHVS, CDR2 FNYEAQ. The CDR3, as DNA: TGTGCCAGCAGCTTAGGAGGCGGGGGTAGTGAAAAACTGTTTTTT. This sequence encodes CASSLGGGGSEKLFF.

This clone was counted once. This chain's CDR3 is CATSRDIFGYTF. In nucleotides, the CDR3 is TGTGCCACCAGCAGAGACATTTTTGGCTACACCTTC. The chain couples TRBV15 to TRBJ1-2; no definite D call. V was pared by 0 bases and J by 7 bases, with 6 bases between. This CDR3 comprises 12 residues. Germline V gene lookup returns CDR1 LNHNV and CDR2 YYDKDF (reference sequence).

This rearrangement joins TRBV15 to TRBJ2-7; D perhaps matches TRBD2 (6 bases). The CDR3 is made up of 14 amino acids. The V end was cut by 5 bases, the J end by 6 bases, with 17 bases between. Germline CDR1 is LNHNV and CDR2 is YYDKDF (reference sequence). The CDR3 sequence is CATSPAAGPPEQYF. The CDR3 bases are TGTGCCACCAGCCCCGCTGCGGGACCCCCCGAGCAGTACTTC.

The chain uses TRBV2 and TRBJ2-3, with D hard to call. CDR3 length: 14 amino acids. CDR1 and CDR2 (germline): SNHLY, FYNNEI. The V gene lost 4 bases and the J gene lost 0 bases, with 8 bases spanning the gap. CDR3 DNA: TGTGCCAGCAGTGTAGGCGGAAGCACAGATACGCAGTATTTT. Residues: CASSVGGSTDTQYF.

The chain couples TRBV29-1 to TRBJ2-5; D perhaps matches TRBD1 (5 bases). The V and J ends lost 5 bases and 1 base respectively, with 11 bases between them. The V gene's germline CDR1 is SQVTM and CDR2 ANQGSEA. The CDR3 consists of 13 residues. In nucleotides, the CDR3 is TGCAGCGTTAGACCCGACAGCCAAGAGACCCAGTACTTC. As protein: CSVRPDSQETQYF.

This clone was counted a few times. The chain recombines TRBV29-1 with TRBJ2-7, with D hard to call. Trimming stripped 3 bases from V and 3 bases from J, with 9 bases between. Germline values: CDR1 SQVTM, CDR2 ANQGSEA. The CDR3 consists of 12 residues. This chain's CDR3 is CSVDSGGYEQYF. In DNA, the CDR3 is TGCAGCGTTGACTCGGGTGGCTACGAGCAGTACTTC.

The genes are TRBV7-2 and TRBJ2-7; 12 bases fit TRBD2. From germline, CDR1 is SGHTA and CDR2 FQGNSA. The CDR3 extends over 15 amino acids. V dropped 4 bases and J dropped 3; count of bases not matched to a gene: 4. CDR3 protein: CASSSTSGSNYEQYF. The CDR3 DNA reads TGTGCCAGCAGCTCGACTAGCGGGAGTAACTACGAGCAGTACTTC.

The CDR3 coding sequence is TGCGCCAGCAGCCAGGGCACCGCGGGCACCGGGGAGCTGTTTTTT. It translates to CASSQGTAGTGELFF. This rearrangement joins TRBV5-1 to TRBJ2-2, with D perhaps TRBD1 or TRBD2 (5 bases each). Between the trimmed V and J ends, which lost 4 bases and 4 bases, there was a span of 14 bases. In germline, CDR1 is SGHRS, CDR2 YFSETQ. The length of the CDR3 is 15 residues.

The chain links TRBV5-5 to TRBJ1-1; no clear D gene. The germline CDR1 and CDR2 sequences are SGHKS and YYEKEE (reference sequence). The CDR3 length is 13 residues. With 3 bases removed from V and 0 bases from J, the gap between germline ends came to 6 bases. CDR3 protein: CASSYHLNTEAFF. The CDR3 region has the DNA TGTGCCAGCAGCTACCACTTGAACACTGAAGCTTTCTTT.

The chain combines TRBV5-8 with TRBJ1-5; the D gene is possibly TRBD1 (5 bases). From germline, CDR1 is SGHTS and CDR2 YDEGEE. Trimming stripped 7 bases from V and 2 bases from J, with 25 bases between. The CDR3 contains 18 residues. The DNA of the CDR3 is TGTGCCAGCCAAGTGGGGCAGGGAGGTTATTTTGGCAATCAGCCCCAGCATTTT. Amino acids: CASQVGQGGYFGNQPQHF.

This clone turned up a few times. The rearrangement joins TRBV4-3 to TRBJ1-3; D is uncertain. The CDR3 length is 15 residues. Trimming left V 1 base short and J 2 bases short, with 9 bases between. Germline V gene lookup returns CDR1 LGHNA and CDR2 YSLEER. The DNA of the CDR3 is TGCGCCAGCAGCCAAGCCCTGTATCCTGGAAACACCATATATTTT. It is translated as CASSQALYPGNTIYF.

The chain has TRBV4-2 and TRBJ2-6; 14 bases map to TRBD2. After removal of 4 bases from V and 4 bases from J, the junction contained 6 bases not matched to a gene. CDR1 and CDR2 from the germline V gene are LGHNA and YNFKEQ. This CDR3 contains 18 residues. This CDR3 reads CASSRKTSGRAGANVLTF. CDR3 DNA sequence: TGTGCCAGCAGCCGAAAGACTAGCGGGAGGGCCGGGGCCAACGTCCTGACTTTC.

The chain couples TRBV28 to TRBJ2-6; possibly TRBD1 or TRBD2 for D (6 bases each). The germline V and J ends were trimmed by 8 bases and 0 bases, with 14 bases remaining between them. Germline CDR1 and CDR2: MDHEN and SYDVKM. The CDR3 totals 16 residues. The CDR3 DNA follows: TGTGCCAGCCAGGAGGGGGGAGCCTCTGGGGCCAACGTCCTGACTTTC. The encoded protein is CASQEGGASGANVLTF.

The chain is built from TRBV11-1 and TRBJ2-7, with 12 bases that match TRBD1. V dropped 5 bases and J dropped 8; count of bases not matched to a gene: 10. The CDR3 runs 15 residues. Germline values: CDR1 SGHAT, CDR2 FQDESV (reference sequence). Here the CDR3 DNA reads TGTGCCAGCAGCACACTACGGGACAGGGGGCATAAGCAGTACTTC. Amino acid sequence: CASSTLRDRGHKQYF. Full variable domain (outside the CDR3, taken from reference TRBV11-1 and TRBJ2-7): EAEVAQSPRYKITEKSQAVAFWCDPISGHATLYWYRQILGQGPELLVQFQDESVVDDSQLPKDRFSAERLKGVDSTLKIQPAELGDSAMYLCASSTLRDRGHKQYFGPGTRLTVT.

The chain links TRBV7-2 to TRBJ2-1, with 9 bases matching TRBD2. J gave up 8 bases and V 2 bases, and 4 bases lay outside the gene matches. Germline V CDR1 and CDR2: SGHTA, FQGNSA. The CDR3 contains 14 residues. CDR3 protein: CASSLMREGHEQFF. CDR3 bases: TGTGCCAGCAGCTTAATGCGGGAGGGCCATGAGCAGTTCTTC.

The CDR3: CASSLSTDTDTQYF. The CDR3 nucleotides are TGTGCCAGCAGTTTATCAACGGACACAGATACGCAGTATTTT. V gene TRBV27 combines with J gene TRBJ2-3; D unclear. With 0 bases removed from V and 2 bases from J, the gap between germline ends came to 6 bases. The CDR3 runs 14 residues. Germline V CDR1 and CDR2: MNHEY, SMNVEV (reference sequence).

This clone showed up just once. The chain uses TRBV2 and TRBJ2-2; 10 bases line up with TRBD2. Germline V lookup: CDR1 SNHLY, CDR2 FYNNEI. V dropped 6 bases and J dropped 0; count of bases not matched to a gene: 25. This CDR3 is 23 amino acids long. Written as DNA, the CDR3 is TGTGCCAGCAGCCGGGGGCAGGGGGCTAGCGGGAGCTCGGCGTTCGCGAACACCGGGGAGCTGTTTTTT. Amino acids: CASSRGQGASGSSAFANTGELFF.

V is TRBV18 and J is TRBJ2-3; D is uncertain. Trimming took 3 bases from V and 4 from J, leaving 14 bases between them. Germline V gives CDR1 KGHSH, CDR2 LQKENI. The CDR3 loop spans 15 amino acids. As DNA, the CDR3 is TGTGCCAGCTCACCCCTACCTTCCCCCGCAGATACGCAGTATTTT. This sequence encodes CASSPLPSPADTQYF.

The chain employs TRBV25-1 and TRBJ2-7; 9 bases are shared with TRBD1. CDR3 size: 15 residues. Trimming cost V 5 bases and J 1 base; bases outside gene matches: 6. Germline V gene data show CDR1 as MGHDK and CDR2 as SYGVNS. In DNA, the CDR3 is TGTGCCAGCAGTCTGCCCGGGACAGGGTCCTACGAGCAGTACTTC. Protein product: CASSLPGTGSYEQYF.

The V call is TRBV19, the J call TRBJ2-3; 8 nucleotides match TRBD1. Germline V gene lookup returns CDR1 LNHDA and CDR2 SQIVND (reference sequence). This CDR3 comprises 16 residues. V lost 5 bases and J lost 4; bases outside the gene matches: 11. The CDR3 is CASSLRTGFSPDTQYF. For the CDR3, the DNA is TGTGCCAGTAGTCTCCGGACAGGGTTTAGCCCAGATACGCAGTATTTT.

This clone has just one count. This chain connects TRBV7-8 to TRBJ1-5; D is perhaps TRBD1 (6 bases). CDR1 and CDR2 from the germline V gene are SGHVS and FQNEAQ. V was trimmed by 5 bases and J by 2 bases, leaving 10 bases between them. The CDR3 covers 14 residues. The CDR3 is CASSPDSRNQPQHF. The CDR3 bases are TGTGCCAGCAGCCCGGACAGTCGCAATCAGCCCCAGCATTTT.